This T cell receptor (beta chain) was sequenced in a study of T cell responses to AZD1222 COVID-19 vaccine. Study results and limitations: Donors were chiefly white British, with a greater number of females, and clonal diversity was perhaps underestimated. When two AZD1222 doses had been given, Spike-specific TCR breadth and depth rose. Repertoire samples came only from after the peak T cell response.

On this clone itself: Its specificity is unknown.

This table comes from immunoSEQ multiplex PCR, and its TCRdb copy is limited to in-frame clones, with some not included. Seen here are 120,000 or so clones, more than 85% observed once, and the top ten hold 5%. The sequences come from peripheral blood, collected 28 days after the second AZD1222 dose. The TCR originated in an adult who received the AZD1222 COVID-19 vaccine.

CDR3 region: CSVESEDTSNQPQHF. In DNA, the CDR3 is TGCAGCGTTGAAAGTGAGGACACTAGCAATCAGCCCCAGCATTTT. The chain carries TRBV29-1 and TRBJ1-5; a weak D match, TRBD1 (5 bases). CDR3 size: 15 residues. In germline, CDR1 is SQVTM, CDR2 ANQGSEA. With 2 bases removed from V and 0 bases from J, the gap between germline ends came to 11 bases. Full variable domain (rest looked up from reference TRBV29-1 and TRBJ1-5): SAVISQKPSRDICQRGTSLTIQCQVDSQVTMMFWYRQQPGQSLTLIATANQGSEATYESGFVIDKFPISRPNLTFSTLTVSNMSPEDSSIYLCSVESEDTSNQPQHFGDGTRLSIL.